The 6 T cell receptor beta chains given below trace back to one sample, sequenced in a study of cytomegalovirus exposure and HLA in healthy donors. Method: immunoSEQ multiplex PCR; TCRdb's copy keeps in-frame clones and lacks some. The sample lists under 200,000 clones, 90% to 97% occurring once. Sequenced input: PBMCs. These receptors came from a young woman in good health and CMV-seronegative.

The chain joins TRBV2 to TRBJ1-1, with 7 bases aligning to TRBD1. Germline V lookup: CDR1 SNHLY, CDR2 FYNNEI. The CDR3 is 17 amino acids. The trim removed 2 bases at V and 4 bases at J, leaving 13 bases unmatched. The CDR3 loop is CASSEIYSDRRGTEAFF. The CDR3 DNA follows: TGTGCCAGCAGTGAAATTTACTCGGACAGGCGGGGCACTGAAGCTTTCTTT. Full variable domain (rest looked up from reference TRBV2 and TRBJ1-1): EPEVTQTPSHQVTQMGQEVILRCVPISNHLYFYWYRQILGQKVEFLVSFYNNEISEKSEIFDDQFSVERPDGSNFTLKIRSTKLEDSAMYFCASSEIYSDRRGTEAFFGQGTRLTVV.

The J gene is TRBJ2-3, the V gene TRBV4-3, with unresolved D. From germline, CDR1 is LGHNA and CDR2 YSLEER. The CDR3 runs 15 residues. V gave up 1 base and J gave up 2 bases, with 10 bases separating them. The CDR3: CASSQGLVFTDTQYF. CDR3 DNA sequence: TGCGCCAGCAGCCAAGGGCTGGTTTTCACAGATACGCAGTATTTT.

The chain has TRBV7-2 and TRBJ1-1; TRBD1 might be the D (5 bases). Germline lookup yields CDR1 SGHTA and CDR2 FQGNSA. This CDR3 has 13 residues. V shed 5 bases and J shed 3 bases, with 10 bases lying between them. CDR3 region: CASSQLRDTEAFF. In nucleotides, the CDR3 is TGTGCCAGCAGCCAACTCAGGGACACTGAAGCTTTCTTT.

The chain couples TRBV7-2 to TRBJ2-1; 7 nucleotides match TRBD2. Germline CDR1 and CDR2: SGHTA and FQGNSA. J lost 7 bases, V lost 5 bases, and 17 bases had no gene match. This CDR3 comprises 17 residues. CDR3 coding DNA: TGTGCCAGCAGCCCAGAGGCAGCGGGGAGATTTCGAAATGAGCAGTTCTTC. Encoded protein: CASSPEAAGRFRNEQFF.

The CDR3 loop is CASSLGQGGTGELFF. Here the CDR3 DNA reads TGTGCCAGCAGCTTAGGACAGGGTGGGACCGGGGAGCTGTTTTTT. V usage is TRBV7-2 and J usage is TRBJ2-2; TRBD1 agrees at 7 bases. Germline lookup yields CDR1 SGHTA and CDR2 FQGNSA. V lost 1 base, J lost 5 bases, and 4 bases stayed unmatched. The CDR3 has 15 residues. Complete variable domain (other parts from reference TRBV7-2 and TRBJ2-2): GAGVSQSPSNKVTEKGKDVELRCDPISGHTALYWYRQSLGQGLEFLIYFQGNSAPDKSGLPSDRFSAERTGGSVSTLTIQRTQQEDSAVYLCASSLGQGGTGELFFGEGSRLTVL.

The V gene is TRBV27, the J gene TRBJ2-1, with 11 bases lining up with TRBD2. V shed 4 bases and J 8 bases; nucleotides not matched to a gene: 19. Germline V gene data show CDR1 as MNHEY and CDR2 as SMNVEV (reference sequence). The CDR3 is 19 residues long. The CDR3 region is CASSSHPLLAGVEGDEQFF. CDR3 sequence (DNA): TGTGCCAGCAGTTCCCACCCGTTACTAGCGGGGGTTGAGGGCGATGAGCAGTTCTTC.